These 29 T cell receptor beta chains were sequenced from one sample in a study of blood T cell repertoires in COVID-19. Sequenced by immunoSEQ multiplex PCR; TCRdb stores in-frame clones only, minus some. The sample holds 15,000 to 20,000 clones, 70% to 90% seen once. Sequenced: peripheral blood. These receptors came from an elderly man with acute or convalescent COVID-19.

For the CDR3, the DNA is TGTGCCAGCAGCGATACCGGACAGGGTTTCGCTGAAGCTTTCTTT. Protein product: CASSDTGQGFAEAFF. The chain couples TRBV6-2 or TRBV6-3 to TRBJ1-1; 8 bases are a match to TRBD1. V gave up 6 bases and J gave up 6 bases; unmatched junction bases: 12. There are 15 residues in the CDR3. CDR1 and CDR2 (germline): MNHEY, SVGEGT.

The chain carries TRBV7-2 and TRBJ1-2; D perhaps matches TRBD1 (5 bases). V was pared by 0 bases and J by 6 bases, with 14 bases between. This CDR3 region has 15 residues. CDR1 is SGHTA and CDR2 is FQGNSA in the germline V gene. The CDR3 region is CASSLAVVGQHGYTF. The CDR3 DNA is TGTGCCAGCAGCTTAGCCGTCGTAGGACAACATGGCTACACCTTC.

The rearrangement uses TRBV15 and TRBJ1-1; D is perhaps TRBD1 (6 bases). Germline V gene lookup returns CDR1 LNHNV and CDR2 YYDKDF (reference sequence). V was shortened by 5 bases and J by 3 bases, with 19 bases between the two germline ends. CDR3 length: 16 residues. CDR3 sequence: CATSPPKGGRYTEAFF. CDR3 bases: TGTGCCACCAGCCCACCTAAAGGGGGACGATACACTGAAGCTTTCTTT.

V is TRBV19 and J is TRBJ1-5, with 9 bases identical to TRBD1. Trimming cost V 7 bases and J 4 bases; bases outside gene matches: 11. The CDR3 is 16 residues long. Germline loops: CDR1 LNHDA, CDR2 SQIVND (reference sequence). In DNA, the CDR3 is TGTGCCAGTACCGGAAGGGGACAGGGTGGAAATCAGCCCCAGCATTTT. The encoded protein is CASTGRGQGGNQPQHF. The variable domain in full, with the rest retrieved from reference TRBV19 and TRBJ1-5, is DGGITQSPKYLFRKEGQNVTLSCEQNLNHDAMYWYRQDPGQGLRLIYYSQIVNDFQKGDIAEGYSVSREKKESFPLTVTSAQKNPTAFYLCASTGRGQGGNQPQHFGDGTRLSIL.

This clone has only one observation. The chain is built from TRBV5-4 and TRBJ2-7; TRBD1 aligns across 9 bases. Germline trimming cut 4 bases from V and 7 bases from J; bases unmatched to any gene: 9. CDR1 and CDR2 (germline): SGHNT, YYREEE (reference sequence). This CDR3 is 14 amino acids long. For the CDR3, the DNA is TGTGCCAGCAGCAGGGACAGGGTAACGGGAGAGCAGTACTTC. It yields the protein CASSRDRVTGEQYF. Drawing the rest from reference TRBV5-4 and TRBJ2-7, the complete variable domain is ETGVTQSPTHLIKTRGQQVTLRCSSQSGHNTVSWYQQALGQGPQFIFQYYREEENGRGNFPPRFSGLQFPNYSSELNVNALELDDSALYLCASSRDRVTGEQYFGPGTRLTVT.

This chain connects TRBV7-2 to TRBJ2-5; 7 bases fit TRBD1. The V segment lost 4 bases and the J segment 10 bases; nucleotides outside the gene matches: 9. This CDR3 is built from 13 residues. Germline CDR1 is SGHTA and CDR2 is FQGNSA. The CDR3 spells CASSYNRGMDQYF. The CDR3 DNA reads TGTGCCAGCAGCTATAACAGGGGTATGGACCAGTACTTC. Full variable domain (missing parts from reference TRBV7-2 and TRBJ2-5): GAGVSQSPSNKVTEKGKDVELRCDPISGHTALYWYRQSLGQGLEFLIYFQGNSAPDKSGLPSDRFSAERTGGSVSTLTIQRTQQEDSAVYLCASSYNRGMDQYFGPGTRLLVL.

The chain is built from TRBV28 and TRBJ2-5; 7 bases map to TRBD1. Germline-derived CDR1 and CDR2 are MDHEN and SYDVKM. The CDR3 runs to 16 residues. After removal of 5 bases from V and 4 bases from J, the junction contained 13 bases not matched to a gene. Here the CDR3 reads CASSADRALEGETQYF. CDR3 nucleotide sequence: TGTGCCAGCAGTGCAGACAGGGCATTGGAAGGAGAGACCCAGTACTTC.

The chain links TRBV2 to TRBJ2-5, with D possibly matching TRBD1 (5 bases). Trimming stripped 11 bases from V and 5 bases from J, with 18 bases between. CDR3 length equals 13 residues. The germline CDR1 and CDR2 sequences are SNHLY and FYNNEI. This chain's CDR3 is CASGPGLPETQYF. CDR3 DNA sequence: TGTGCCTCCGGGCCAGGGCTGCCTGAGACCCAGTACTTC.

The rearrangement uses TRBV14 and TRBJ2-5; 11 nucleotides align to TRBD1. CDR1 and CDR2 (germline): SGHDN, FVKESK. With V trimmed by 1 base and J by 10 bases, 2 bases remained unmatched. This CDR3 comprises 13 residues. For the CDR3, the DNA is TGTGCCAGCAGCCAAGGGACAGGGGGCATCCAGTACTTC. This sequence encodes CASSQGTGGIQYF.

The chain uses TRBV30 and TRBJ2-1, with 8 bases fitting TRBD2. CDR3 length: 12 residues. With 8 bases clipped from V and 9 bases from J, the junction kept 9 bases outside the gene matches. Germline CDR1 GTSNPN, CDR2 SVGIG (reference sequence). CDR3 sequence reads: CAREGLDREQFF. The DNA of the CDR3 is TGTGCCCGGGAGGGGCTAGACCGTGAGCAGTTCTTC. Drawing the rest from reference TRBV30 and TRBJ2-1, the complete variable domain is SQTIHQWPATLVQPVGSPLSLECTVEGTSNPNLYWYRQAAGRGLQLLFYSVGIGQISSEVPQNLSASRPQDRQFILSSKKLLLSDSGFYLCAREGLDREQFFGPGTRLTVL.

The chain links TRBV12-5 to TRBJ1-1, with a possible D match to TRBD1 (6 bases). CDR3 length: 18 residues. In germline, CDR1 is LGHNT, CDR2 FRNRAP. V was pared by 5 bases and J by 4 bases, with 26 bases between. As DNA, the CDR3 is TGTGCTAGTGGTGGTCTAGGGGGGGGAGTAGGTGAAGCCACTGAAGCTTTCTTT. Its protein is CASGGLGGGVGEATEAFF. Variable domain in full (rest from reference TRBV12-5 and TRBJ1-1): DARVTQTPRHKVTEMGQEVTMRCQPILGHNTVFWYRQTMMQGLELLAYFRNRAPLDDSGMPKDRFSAEMPDATLATLKIQPSEPRDSAVYFCASGGLGGGVGEATEAFFGQGTRLTVV.

The table lists this clone with a few counts. The V and J genes are TRBV11-1 and TRBJ2-3; weak D call: TRBD2 (6 bases). Germline V lookup: CDR1 SGHAT, CDR2 FQDESV (reference sequence). The CDR3 runs 15 residues. V shed 1 base and J shed 2 bases, with 10 bases lying between them. CDR3 DNA: TGTGCCAGCAGCTTAGTTGGGGGGACCACAGATACGCAGTATTTT. As protein: CASSLVGGTTDTQYF.

The gene calls are TRBV28 and TRBJ1-1; 7 nucleotides match TRBD1. Germline V gene sequence: CDR1 MDHEN, CDR2 SYDVKM. The CDR3 loop spans 15 amino acids. Trimming took 5 bases from V and 3 from J; bases not matched to a gene: 9. The CDR3 region has the DNA TGTGCCAGCAGTCACCGTCTAACAGGGGACACTGAAGCTTTCTTT. Translation gives CASSHRLTGDTEAFF.

This rearrangement joins TRBV19 to TRBJ1-2; 7 bases are a match to TRBD1. The germline V gene has CDR1 LNHDA and CDR2 SQIVND (reference sequence). After removal of 8 bases from V and 5 bases from J, the junction contained 5 bases not matched to a gene. The CDR3 is 12 residues long. The CDR3: CASSGTDYGYTF. The CDR3 bases are TGTGCCAGTTCCGGGACAGATTATGGCTACACCTTC.

This clone appeared once. V and J are TRBV27 and TRBJ1-3; 7 nucleotides line up with TRBD1. V dropped 0 bases and J dropped 3; count of bases not matched to a gene: 2. The CDR3 is 15 residues long. Germline V gene sequence: CDR1 MNHEY, CDR2 SMNVEV (reference sequence). The CDR3 nucleotides read TGTGCCAGCAGTTTATCACAGGGGCTTGGAAACACCATATATTTT. Translation gives CASSLSQGLGNTIYF.

The rearrangement links TRBV6-6 to TRBJ2-2; 8 bases line up with TRBD1. Germline CDR1 is MNHNY and CDR2 is SVGAGI (reference sequence). CDR3 length equals 17 residues. Trimming took 5 bases from V and 2 from J; bases not matched to a gene: 10. DNA for the CDR3: TGTGCCAGCAGTCTGACAAAGGACAGGGAAAACACCGGGGAGCTGTTTTTT. Encoded protein: CASSLTKDRENTGELFF.

J is TRBJ1-2 and V is TRBV7-6; 8 bases match TRBD1. Germline CDR1 is SGHVS and CDR2 is FNYEAQ. The CDR3 runs 13 residues. The ends lost 5 bases at V and 3 bases at J; junction bases unmatched: 2. The CDR3 region is CASSLQGDYGYTF. CDR3 DNA sequence: TGTGCCAGCAGCCTACAGGGGGACTATGGCTACACCTTC.

Remarks on this clone: One end of the junction fails to match germline, which may point to a read error. This chain joins TRBV6-1 and TRBJ1-3; 10 bases align to TRBD1. Germline loops: CDR1 MNHNS, CDR2 SASEGT. The CDR3 spans 16 residues. The CDR3, as DNA: TGTGCCACCAGTGAGAATCCGGGACAGGGGGGAAACACCATATATTTT. Translating gives CATSENPGQGGNTIYF.

The rearrangement uses TRBV28 and TRBJ1-6; TRBD1 matches 8 bases. The ends lost 10 bases at V and 4 bases at J; junction bases unmatched: 6. The CDR3 is 14 residues long. Germline V lookup: CDR1 MDHEN, CDR2 SYDVKM. In DNA, the CDR3 is TGTGCCACCAGACAGGGGTTTTATAATTCACCCCTCCACTTT. It codes for CATRQGFYNSPLHF.

The rearrangement joins TRBV9 to TRBJ1-6; TRBD1 aligns across 11 bases. Trimming removed 6 bases from V and 7 bases from J; junction bases left unmatched: 3. CDR1 SGDLS and CDR2 YYNGEE come from the germline V gene. The CDR3 is 14 amino acids. CDR3 coding DNA: TGTGCCAGCAAGGGGACAGGGGGAAATTCACCCCTCCACTTT. It codes for CASKGTGGNSPLHF.

This clone was seen a few times. V and J are TRBV4-1 and TRBJ1-5; a weak D match, TRBD1 (6 bases). The CDR3 totals 14 residues. With 4 bases removed from V and 4 bases from J, the gap between germline ends came to 11 bases. Germline lookup yields CDR1 MGHRA and CDR2 YSYEKL. The CDR3 here is CASSLGQPNQPQHF. The CDR3 DNA sequence: TGCGCCAGCAGCCTTGGACAGCCAAATCAGCCCCAGCATTTT.

The chain uses TRBV2 and TRBJ1-2, with 8 bases matching TRBD1. J lost 2 bases, V lost 7 bases, and 6 bases had no gene match. The CDR3 sequence is 14 residues long. CDR1 is SNHLY, CDR2 FYNNEI, per germline. As DNA, the CDR3 is TGTGCCAGCAACCCCCGGACAGGGAACTATGGCTACACCTTC. It is translated as CASNPRTGNYGYTF.

This clone has more than one count but fewer than ten. This chain joins TRBV7-2 and TRBJ1-5; TRBD1 might be the D (5 bases). This CDR3 is built from 15 residues. Germline V gene lookup returns CDR1 SGHTA and CDR2 FQGNSA. With 3 bases removed from V and 4 bases from J, the gap between germline ends came to 13 bases. DNA for the CDR3: TGTGCCAGCAGCTTGTCCGGGGGGATGAATCAGCCCCAGCATTTT. It codes for CASSLSGGMNQPQHF.

This clone has just a few counts. The J gene is TRBJ2-5, the V gene TRBV20-1, with 7 bases matching TRBD1. The CDR3 spans 16 residues. Trimming at V came to 3 bases and at J to 4 bases, leaving 14 bases not matched to a gene. Looked up from germline, CDR1 is DFQATT and CDR2 is SNEGSKA (reference sequence). The CDR3 sequence: CSASLPQGFVLETQYF. Written as DNA, the CDR3 is TGCAGTGCTAGTCTTCCACAGGGGTTCGTTTTAGAGACCCAGTACTTC.

The chain combines TRBV19 with TRBJ1-1; D is undetermined. The CDR3 length is 13 residues. V lost 7 bases and J lost 5, with 14 bases in between. Per the germline V gene, CDR1 is LNHDA and CDR2 is SQIVND (reference sequence). CDR3 amino acids: CASTASQMTEAFF. For the CDR3, the DNA is TGTGCCAGTACCGCAAGCCAAATGACTGAAGCTTTCTTT.

J is TRBJ2-2 and V is TRBV11-3, with 13 bases that match TRBD2. Per the germline V gene, CDR1 is SGHNT and CDR2 is YENEEA. V trimming: 5 bases; J trimming: 1 base; junction bases outside the gene matches: 1. The CDR3 consists of 16 residues. The CDR3 nucleotides read TGTGCCAGCAGCAGACTAGCGGGGGGGAACACCGGGGAGCTGTTTTTT. Its translation is CASSRLAGGNTGELFF.

This chain uses TRBV11-2 with TRBJ1-4; 9 positions agree with TRBD1. CDR1 is SGHAT and CDR2 is FQNNGV in the germline V gene. The CDR3 spans 15 residues. Trimming removed 7 bases from V and 8 bases from J; junction bases left unmatched: 11. CDR3 bases: TGTGCCAGCACTTCCGTTCCCGGGACAGGGGAAAAACTGTTTTTT. Encoded protein: CASTSVPGTGEKLFF.

This rearrangement joins TRBV7-9 to TRBJ1-2; 7 positions match TRBD1. J was trimmed by 4 bases and V by 3 bases; bases with no gene match: 11. Germline CDR1 SEHNR, CDR2 FQNEAQ (reference sequence). The CDR3 consists of 16 residues. CDR3 nucleotides: TGTGCCAGCAGCTTGCCCCAGACAGGGTCCCGCTATGGCTACACCTTC. It specifies CASSLPQTGSRYGYTF.

This clone has just one count. The gene calls are TRBV29-1 and TRBJ2-2; D possibly corresponds to TRBD1 (6 bases). Between the trimmed V and J ends, which lost 3 bases and 0 bases, there was a span of 17 bases. Looked up from germline, CDR1 is SQVTM and CDR2 is ANQGSEA. This CDR3 contains 17 residues. CDR3 loop: CSVEVGAGRTNTGELFF. Here the CDR3 DNA reads TGCAGCGTTGAGGTGGGGGCAGGCAGAACGAACACCGGGGAGCTGTTTTTT.